Presented here are 10 T cell receptor beta chains from one specimen sequenced in a study of T-cell reconstitution after alpha-beta-depleted transplantation in children (dated by TCRdb to about 2016). The treatment or condition label corresponds to: allogeneic hematopoietic cell transplantation with graft depleted of TCRalphabeta T cells and CD19 B cells. Library generation was performed with PCR. TCRdb lists the instrument as Illumina HiSeq 2500. TCR library preparation used molecular barcoding, with unique molecular identifiers applied to normalize quantification of the TCRbeta repertoire. The public reads were quality trimmed at Q25 with fastp and then assembled into clones with MiXCR by TCRdb, keeping productive beta chains. Each CDR3 protein appears once, grouped with its most common genes and DNA. The sample table contains approximately 500,000 distinct CDR3 sequences; only one count was recorded for over 9.5% of them. The ten largest account for 2% of the sample.

Source: PBMCs, taken before TCRalphabeta/CD19-depleted stem cell transplant. The receptor source for this set is a child between 2 and 9 years old with inherited bone marrow failure, due to receive a stem cell transplant.

This clonotype appeared many times. The chain has TRBV7-8 and TRBJ2-1, with D perhaps matching TRBD1 (6 bases). This CDR3 has 14 amino acids. With 5 bases removed from V and 6 bases from J, the gap between germline ends came to 14 bases. Looked up from germline, CDR1 is SGHVS and CDR2 is FQNEAQ. The CDR3 is CASSAWDTLNEQFF. The CDR3 region has the DNA TGTGCCAGCAGCGCCTGGGACACCCTCAATGAGCAGTTCTTC. The full variable domain, rest sourced from reference TRBV7-8 and TRBJ2-1, is GAGVSQSPRYKVAKRGQDVALRCDPISGHVSLFWYQQALGQGPEFLTYFQNEAQLDKSGLPSDRFFAERPEGSVSTLKIQRTQQEDSAVYLCASSAWDTLNEQFFGPGTRLTVL.

This clonotype was detected a few times. The chain employs TRBV7-8 and TRBJ2-3; no firm D call. This CDR3 has 15 amino acids. Per germline, CDR1 SGHVS and CDR2 FQNEAQ. The germline V and J ends were trimmed by 1 base and 1 base, with 9 bases remaining between them. The CDR3 sequence: CASSLGVLGTDTQYF. Written as DNA, the CDR3 is TGTGCCAGCAGCTTAGGGGTTCTGGGCACAGATACGCAGTATTTT.

This clonotype has at least ten counts. The chain uses TRBV29-1 and TRBJ2-2; 11 nucleotides agree with TRBD2. V lost 7 bases, J lost 0 bases, and 1 base stayed unmatched. Germline V gene sequence: CDR1 SQVTM, CDR2 ANQGSEA. This CDR3 is 14 amino acids long. The CDR3 reads CSGGLAANTGELFF. The CDR3 DNA reads TGCAGCGGGGGACTAGCGGCGAACACCGGGGAGCTGTTTTTT.

This clonotype was recorded many times. The gene calls are TRBV29-1 and TRBJ2-1; the match to TRBD1 covers 9 bases. V lost 0 bases and J lost 5; bases outside the gene matches: 11. The CDR3 totals 17 residues. The germline gives CDR1 SQVTM, CDR2 ANQGSEA. The CDR3 DNA sequence: TGCAGCGTTGAAGATCGAGGGACAGGGAAAGGGGACAATGAGCAGTTCTTC. Amino acid sequence: CSVEDRGTGKGDNEQFF.

This clonotype was seen repeatedly, ten times or more. The chain employs TRBV4-3 and TRBJ2-5; TRBD2 might be the D (6 bases). The CDR3 is 16 amino acids. CDR1 is LGHNA and CDR2 is YSLEER in the germline V gene. V lost 1 base and J lost 3, with 15 bases in between. The chain's CDR3 is CASSQGFRLAKETQYF. The CDR3 nucleotides are TGCGCCAGCAGCCAAGGGTTCAGGCTAGCGAAAGAGACCCAGTACTTC.

A note on this clonotype: A junction end diverges from the germline sequence, so it may reflect a read error. DNA of the CDR3: TGCAGCGCTACTCGGGGCAACTACGAGCAGTACTTC. It translates to CSATRGNYEQYF. The rearrangement links TRBV20-1 to TRBJ2-7; D is possibly TRBD1 or TRBD2 (5 bases each). The CDR3 is 12 amino acids. CDR1 is DFQATT, CDR2 SNEGSKA, per germline (reference sequence).

This clonotype was seen only a few times. The chain links TRBV5-1 to TRBJ1-1; 12 positions match TRBD1. Germline V gene sequence: CDR1 SGHRS, CDR2 YFSETQ. The CDR3 length is 14 residues. The trim removed 0 bases at V and 9 bases at J, leaving 3 bases unmatched. The CDR3 loop reads CASSLGGDRGQAFF. The CDR3 DNA is TGCGCCAGCAGCTTGGGTGGGGACAGGGGGCAAGCTTTCTTT.

The table lists this clonotype with many counts. The genes are TRBV18 and TRBJ2-7; D not resolved. V was shortened by 1 base and J by 6 bases, with 7 bases between the two germline ends. The CDR3 totals 12 residues. CDR1 is KGHSH and CDR2 is LQKENI in the germline V gene. CDR3 in amino acids: CASSPQGSEQYF. The CDR3, as DNA: TGTGCCAGCTCACCACAAGGGTCCGAGCAGTACTTC.

This chain joins TRBV3-1 and TRBJ1-2; TRBD1 agrees at 7 bases. With V trimmed by 0 bases and J by 4 bases, 8 bases remained unmatched. Germline V gene data show CDR1 as LGHDT and CDR2 as YNNKEL (reference sequence). This CDR3 is built from 16 residues. The CDR3 DNA follows: TGTGCCAGCAGCCAAGAAATGAGGGGGCGAAGCTATGGCTACACCTTC. Protein: CASSQEMRGRSYGYTF.

For this clonotype: A much larger clone sits a single nucleotide away, making a read error possible. This chain connects TRBV20-1 to TRBJ2-7, with 9 bases aligning to TRBD2. V shed 0 bases and J 8 bases; nucleotides not matched to a gene: 14. Germline CDR1 reads DFQATT; CDR2 reads SNEGSKA (reference sequence). This CDR3 contains 16 residues. CDR3 in DNA: TGCAGTGCTAGAGATCGATTGTTAGCGGGAGTAGACCAGCAGTACTTC. It specifies CSARDRLLAGVDQQYF.